This TCR beta chain comes out of a study of OX40 agonist ivuxolimab in advanced cancers. V was pared by 6 bases and J by 9 bases, with 18 bases between. This CDR3 region has 14 residues. Per germline, CDR1 PRHDT and CDR2 FYEKMQ (reference sequence). Measured with immunoSEQ multiplex PCR; TCRdb has only the in-frame clones, and not every one. The table has about 21,000 clones, 85% seen once; the top ten hold 37%. The chain recombines TRBV13 with TRBJ2-1, with D possibly matching TRBD2 (5 bases). The TCR comes from an adult with an advanced solid tumor such as melanoma, head and neck, liver or kidney cancer. The source material was CD4+ or CD8+ T cells sorted from blood, sampled in a trial of the OX40 agonist ivuxolimab. In DNA, the CDR3 is TGTGCCAGCAGATCAAACGGAGATGAGGGTGAGCAGTTCTTC. This sequence encodes CASRSNGDEGEQFF.